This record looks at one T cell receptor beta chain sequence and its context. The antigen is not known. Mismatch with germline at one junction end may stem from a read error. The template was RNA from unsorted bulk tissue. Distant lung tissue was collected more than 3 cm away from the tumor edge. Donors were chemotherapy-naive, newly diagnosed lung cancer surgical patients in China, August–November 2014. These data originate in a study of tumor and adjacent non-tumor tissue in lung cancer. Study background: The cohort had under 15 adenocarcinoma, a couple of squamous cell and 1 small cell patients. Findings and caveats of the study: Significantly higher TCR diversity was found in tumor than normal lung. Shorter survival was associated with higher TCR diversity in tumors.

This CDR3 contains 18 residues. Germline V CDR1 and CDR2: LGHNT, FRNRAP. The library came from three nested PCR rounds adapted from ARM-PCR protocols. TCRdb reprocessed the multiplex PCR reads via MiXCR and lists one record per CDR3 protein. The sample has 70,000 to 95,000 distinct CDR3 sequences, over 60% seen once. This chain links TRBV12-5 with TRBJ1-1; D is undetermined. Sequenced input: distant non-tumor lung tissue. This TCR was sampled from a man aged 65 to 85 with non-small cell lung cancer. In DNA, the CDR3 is TGTGCTAGTGGTTTGGCCCTCTCCGAGGTAGGAGGTAACACTGAAGCCTTCTTT. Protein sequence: CASGLALSEVGGNTEAFF.